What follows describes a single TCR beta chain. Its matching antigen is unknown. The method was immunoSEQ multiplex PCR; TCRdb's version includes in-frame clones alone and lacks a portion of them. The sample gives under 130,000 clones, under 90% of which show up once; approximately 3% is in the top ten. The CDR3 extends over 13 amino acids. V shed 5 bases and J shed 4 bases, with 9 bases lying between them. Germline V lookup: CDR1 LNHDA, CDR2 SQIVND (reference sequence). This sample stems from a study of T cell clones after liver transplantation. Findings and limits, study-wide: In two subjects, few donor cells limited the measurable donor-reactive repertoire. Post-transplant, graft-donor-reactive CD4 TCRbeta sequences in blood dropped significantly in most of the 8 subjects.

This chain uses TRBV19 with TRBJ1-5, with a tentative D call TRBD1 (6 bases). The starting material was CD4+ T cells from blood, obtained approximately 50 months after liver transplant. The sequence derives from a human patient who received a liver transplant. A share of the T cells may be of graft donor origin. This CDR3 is CASSRTVNQPQHF. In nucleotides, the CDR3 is TGTGCCAGTAGTCGGACAGTAAATCAGCCCCAGCATTTT.